The subject of this entry is one TCR beta chain. No antigen is known for it. Healthy bone marrow donors formed the donor group. This PCR relied on a set of 60 Vbeta primers and 13 Jbeta primers. Clones were sequenced by immunoSEQ multiplex PCR, and TCRdb holds only the in-frame ones, with some missing. The data contain about 210,000 clones, around 80% of them singletons. CDR1 MNHEY and CDR2 SMNVEV come from the germline V gene (reference sequence). With 5 bases removed from V and 1 base from J, the gap between germline ends came to 11 bases. The CDR3 has 14 amino acids. The source of the sample is a study of cytomegalovirus exposure and HLA in healthy donors. Findings and limits, study-wide: Researchers reported in a later analysis that a missense DCLRE1C variant was tied to TCR beta V- and J-gene trimming. The authors later found HLA-associated TCR beta chains more clonally expanded than equally common others. For most TCR beta V segments, an earlier analysis put the productive rate at about 87% or about 30% of the time.

This TCR came from a man in his forties in good health and CMV-seropositive. The chain links TRBV27 to TRBJ2-5; D not certain. Sequencing input: PBMCs. CDR3 residues: CASSPSAVQETQYF. The CDR3 DNA sequence: TGTGCCAGCAGTCCGTCCGCAGTCCAAGAGACCCAGTACTTC.